Described below is a single T cell receptor beta chain sequence and its context. This record comes from a study of blood T cell repertoires in COVID-19. V gave up 0 bases and J gave up 1 base, with 8 bases separating them. The CDR3 is made up of 15 amino acids. Germline assignment: CDR1 SGHRS and CDR2 YFSETQ. TCRdb's table, derived via immunoSEQ multiplex PCR, lists solely in-frame clones and lacks some. In the table there are some 210,000 clones, about 93% of which are singletons. The genes are TRBV5-1 and TRBJ1-5, with no clear D. The clonotype was recovered from a man between 60 and 70 years old with COVID-19, enrolled during active disease. The sequencing input was peripheral blood. CDR3 sequence reads: CASSLDGRSNQPQHF. Written as DNA, the CDR3 is TGCGCCAGCAGCTTGGATGGCAGAAGCAATCAGCCCCAGCATTTT.